The clone carrying this T cell receptor (beta chain) was seen only once. Assay used: immunoSEQ multiplex PCR; TCRdb lists only in-frame clones, some missing. The table shows roughly 200,000 clones, with 94% occurring only once. This sample is drawn from a study of blood T cell repertoires in COVID-19. Germline V gene lookup returns CDR1 LNHDA and CDR2 SQIVND (reference sequence). The CDR3 has 15 amino acids. V was cut by 5 bases and J by 1 base, with 14 bases left in between. The TCR was taken from a man aged 25 to 40 with COVID-19, enrolled during active disease. The genes are TRBV19 and TRBJ2-5; TRBD1 might be the D (6 bases). The sample comprised peripheral blood. The CDR3 sequence is CASSPYLGAQETQYF. DNA for the CDR3: TGTGCCAGTAGTCCTTACCTGGGGGCCCAAGAGACCCAGTACTTC. Based on the CDR3 plus reference TRBV19 and TRBJ2-5, the full variable domain is DGGITQSPKYLFRKEGQNVTLSCEQNLNHDAMYWYRQDPGQGLRLIYYSQIVNDFQKGDIAEGYSVSREKKESFPLTVTSAQKNPTAFYLCASSPYLGAQETQYFGPGTRLLVL.